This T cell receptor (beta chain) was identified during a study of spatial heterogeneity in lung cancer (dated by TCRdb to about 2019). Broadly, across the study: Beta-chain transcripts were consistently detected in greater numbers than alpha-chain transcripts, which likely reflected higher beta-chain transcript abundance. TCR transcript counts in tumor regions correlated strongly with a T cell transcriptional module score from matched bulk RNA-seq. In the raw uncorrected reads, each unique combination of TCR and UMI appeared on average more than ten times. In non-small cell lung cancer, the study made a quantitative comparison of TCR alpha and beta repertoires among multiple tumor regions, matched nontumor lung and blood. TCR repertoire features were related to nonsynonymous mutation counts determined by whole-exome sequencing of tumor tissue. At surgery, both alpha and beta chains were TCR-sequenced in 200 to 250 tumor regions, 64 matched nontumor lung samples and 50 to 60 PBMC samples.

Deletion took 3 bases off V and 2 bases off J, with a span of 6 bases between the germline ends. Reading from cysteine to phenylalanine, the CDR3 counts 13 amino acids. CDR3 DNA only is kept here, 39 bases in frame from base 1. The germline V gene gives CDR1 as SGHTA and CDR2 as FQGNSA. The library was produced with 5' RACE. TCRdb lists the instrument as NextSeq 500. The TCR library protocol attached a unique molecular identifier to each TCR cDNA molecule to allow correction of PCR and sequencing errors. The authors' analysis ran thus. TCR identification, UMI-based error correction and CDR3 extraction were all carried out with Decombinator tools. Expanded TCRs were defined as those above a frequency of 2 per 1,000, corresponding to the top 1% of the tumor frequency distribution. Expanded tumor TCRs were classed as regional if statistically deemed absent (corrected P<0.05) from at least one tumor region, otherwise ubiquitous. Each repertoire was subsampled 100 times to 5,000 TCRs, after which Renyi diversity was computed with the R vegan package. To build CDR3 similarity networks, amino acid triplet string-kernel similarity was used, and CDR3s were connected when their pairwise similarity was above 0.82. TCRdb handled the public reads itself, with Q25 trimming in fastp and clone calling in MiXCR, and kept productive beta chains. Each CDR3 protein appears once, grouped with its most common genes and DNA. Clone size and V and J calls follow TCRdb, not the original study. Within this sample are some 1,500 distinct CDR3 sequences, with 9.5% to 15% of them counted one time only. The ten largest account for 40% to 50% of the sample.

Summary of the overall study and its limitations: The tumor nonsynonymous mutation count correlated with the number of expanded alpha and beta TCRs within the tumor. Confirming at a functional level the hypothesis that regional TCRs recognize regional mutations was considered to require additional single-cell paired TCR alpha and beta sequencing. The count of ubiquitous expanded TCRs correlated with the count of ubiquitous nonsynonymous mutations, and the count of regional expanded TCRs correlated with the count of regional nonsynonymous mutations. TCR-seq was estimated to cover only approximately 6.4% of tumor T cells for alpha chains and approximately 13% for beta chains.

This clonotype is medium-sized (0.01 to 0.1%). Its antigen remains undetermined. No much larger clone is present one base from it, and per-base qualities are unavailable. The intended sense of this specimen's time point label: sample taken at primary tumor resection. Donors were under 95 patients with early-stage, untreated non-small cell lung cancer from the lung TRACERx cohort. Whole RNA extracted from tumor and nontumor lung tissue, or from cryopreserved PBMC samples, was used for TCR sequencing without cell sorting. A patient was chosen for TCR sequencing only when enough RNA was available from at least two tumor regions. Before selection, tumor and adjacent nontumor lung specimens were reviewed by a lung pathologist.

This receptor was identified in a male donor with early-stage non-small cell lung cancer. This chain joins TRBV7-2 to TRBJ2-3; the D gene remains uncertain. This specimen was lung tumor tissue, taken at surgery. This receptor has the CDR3 CASSFLNTDTQYF. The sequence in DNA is TGTGCCAGCAGCTTTCTAAACACAGATACGCAGTATTTT.